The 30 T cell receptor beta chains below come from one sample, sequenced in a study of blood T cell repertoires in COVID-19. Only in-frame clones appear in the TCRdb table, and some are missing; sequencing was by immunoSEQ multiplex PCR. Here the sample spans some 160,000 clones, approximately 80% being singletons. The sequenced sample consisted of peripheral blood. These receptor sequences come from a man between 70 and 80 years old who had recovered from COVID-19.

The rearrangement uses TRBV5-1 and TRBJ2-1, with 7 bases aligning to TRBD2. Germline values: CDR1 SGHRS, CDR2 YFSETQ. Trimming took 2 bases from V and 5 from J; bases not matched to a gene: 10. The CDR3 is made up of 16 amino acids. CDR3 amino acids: CASSFRLAEPDNEQFF. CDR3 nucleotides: TGCGCCAGCAGCTTCCGACTAGCAGAGCCAGACAATGAGCAGTTCTTC.

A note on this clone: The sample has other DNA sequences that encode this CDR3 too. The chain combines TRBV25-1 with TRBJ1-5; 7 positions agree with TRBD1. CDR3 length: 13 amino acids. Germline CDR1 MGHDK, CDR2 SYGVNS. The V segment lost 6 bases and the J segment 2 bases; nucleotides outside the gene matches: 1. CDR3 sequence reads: CASSGQGNQPQHF. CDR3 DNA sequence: TGTGCCAGCAGCGGACAGGGCAATCAGCCCCAGCATTTT.

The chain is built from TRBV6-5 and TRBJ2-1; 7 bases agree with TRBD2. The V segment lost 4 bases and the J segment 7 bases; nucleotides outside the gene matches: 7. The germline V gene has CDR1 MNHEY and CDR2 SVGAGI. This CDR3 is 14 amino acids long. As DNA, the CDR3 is TGTGCCAGCAGTTGGGGGGGAAGGGATAATGAGCAGTTCTTC. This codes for CASSWGGRDNEQFF.

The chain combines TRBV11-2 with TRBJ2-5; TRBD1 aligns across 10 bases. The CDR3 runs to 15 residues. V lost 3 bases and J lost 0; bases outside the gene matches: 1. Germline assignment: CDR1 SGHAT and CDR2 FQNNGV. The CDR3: CASSLDRGYQETQYF. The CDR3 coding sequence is TGTGCCAGCAGCTTGGACAGGGGGTACCAAGAGACCCAGTACTTC.

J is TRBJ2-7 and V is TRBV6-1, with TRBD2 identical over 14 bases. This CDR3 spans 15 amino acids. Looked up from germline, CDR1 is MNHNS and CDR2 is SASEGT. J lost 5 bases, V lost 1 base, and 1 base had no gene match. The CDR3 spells CASSEGTSGRNEQYF. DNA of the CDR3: TGTGCCAGCAGTGAAGGGACTAGCGGGAGGAACGAGCAGTACTTC.

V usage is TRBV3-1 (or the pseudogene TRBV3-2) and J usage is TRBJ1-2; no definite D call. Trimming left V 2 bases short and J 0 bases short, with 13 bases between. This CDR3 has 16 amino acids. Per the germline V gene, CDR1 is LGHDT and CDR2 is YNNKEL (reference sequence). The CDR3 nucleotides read TGTGCCAGCAGCCAACACTGGGAGATAGCTAACTATGGCTACACCTTC. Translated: CASSQHWEIANYGYTF.

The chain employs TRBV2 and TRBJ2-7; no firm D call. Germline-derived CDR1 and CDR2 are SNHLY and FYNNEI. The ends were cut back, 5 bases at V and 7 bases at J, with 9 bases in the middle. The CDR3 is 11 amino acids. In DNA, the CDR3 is TGTGCCAGCAGTTACACCCTTGAGCAGTACTTC. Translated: CASSYTLEQYF.

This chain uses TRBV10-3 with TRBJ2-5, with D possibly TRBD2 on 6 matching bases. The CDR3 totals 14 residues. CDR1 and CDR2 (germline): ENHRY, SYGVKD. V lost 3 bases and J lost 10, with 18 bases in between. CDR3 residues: CAISDAGTPPYQYF. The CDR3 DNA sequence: TGTGCCATCAGTGACGCTGGGACTCCCCCCTACCAGTACTTC.

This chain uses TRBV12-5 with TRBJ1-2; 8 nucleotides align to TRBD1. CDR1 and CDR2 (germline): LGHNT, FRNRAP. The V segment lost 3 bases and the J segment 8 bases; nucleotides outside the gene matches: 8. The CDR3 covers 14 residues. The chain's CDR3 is CASGFDKQGGGYTF. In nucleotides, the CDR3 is TGTGCTAGTGGTTTCGACAAACAGGGGGGCGGCTACACCTTC.

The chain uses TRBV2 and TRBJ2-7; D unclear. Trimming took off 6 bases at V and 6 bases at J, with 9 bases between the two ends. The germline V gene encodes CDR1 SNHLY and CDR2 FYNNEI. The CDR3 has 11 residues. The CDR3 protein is CASSPQAEQYF. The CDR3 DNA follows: TGTGCCAGCAGCCCCCAGGCCGAGCAGTACTTC.

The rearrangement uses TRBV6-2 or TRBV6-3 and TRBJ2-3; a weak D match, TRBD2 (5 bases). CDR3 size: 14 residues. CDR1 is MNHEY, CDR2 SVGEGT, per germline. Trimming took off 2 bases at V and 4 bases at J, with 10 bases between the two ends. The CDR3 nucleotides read TGTGCCAGCAGTTACGCCGGACTGCCAGATACGCAGTATTTT. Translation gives CASSYAGLPDTQYF.

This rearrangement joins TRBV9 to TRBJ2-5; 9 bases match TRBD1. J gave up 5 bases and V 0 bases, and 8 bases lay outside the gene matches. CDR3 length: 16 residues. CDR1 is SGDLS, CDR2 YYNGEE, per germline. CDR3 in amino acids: CASSVGTGQGGETQYF. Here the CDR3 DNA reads TGTGCCAGCAGCGTAGGAACGGGACAGGGTGGTGAGACCCAGTACTTC. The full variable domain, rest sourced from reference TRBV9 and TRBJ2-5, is DSGVTQTPKHLITATGQRVTLRCSPRSGDLSVYWYQQSLDQGLQFLIQYYNGEERAKGNILERFSAQQFPDLHSELNLSSLELGDSALYFCASSVGTGQGGETQYFGPGTRLLVL.

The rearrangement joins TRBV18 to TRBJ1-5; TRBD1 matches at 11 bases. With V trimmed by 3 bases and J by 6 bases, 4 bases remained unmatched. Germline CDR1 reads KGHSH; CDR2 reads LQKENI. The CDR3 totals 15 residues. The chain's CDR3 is CASSPTGTGGQPQHF. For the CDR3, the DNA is TGTGCCAGCTCACCTACCGGGACAGGGGGTCAGCCCCAGCATTTT.

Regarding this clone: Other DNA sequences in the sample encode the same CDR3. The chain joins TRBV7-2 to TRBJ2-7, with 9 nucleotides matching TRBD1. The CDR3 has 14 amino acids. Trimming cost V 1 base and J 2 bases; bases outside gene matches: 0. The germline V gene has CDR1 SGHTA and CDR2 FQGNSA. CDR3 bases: TGTGCCAGCAGCTTAGGGACAGGGGCCTACGAGCAGTACTTC. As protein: CASSLGTGAYEQYF.

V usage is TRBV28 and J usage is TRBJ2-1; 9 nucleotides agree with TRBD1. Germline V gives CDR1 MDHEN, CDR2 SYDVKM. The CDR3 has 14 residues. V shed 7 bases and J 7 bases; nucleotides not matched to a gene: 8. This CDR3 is CASTRDRVGNEQFF. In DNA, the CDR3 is TGTGCCAGCACGCGGGACAGGGTAGGGAATGAGCAGTTCTTC.

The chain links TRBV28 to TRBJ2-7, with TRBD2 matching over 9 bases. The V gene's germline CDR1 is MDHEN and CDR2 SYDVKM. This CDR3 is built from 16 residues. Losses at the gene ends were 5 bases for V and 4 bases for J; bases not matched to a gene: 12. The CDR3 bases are TGTGCCAGCAGTCCCGCCTCTAGCGGGACAAAGTACGAGCAGTACTTC. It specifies CASSPASSGTKYEQYF.

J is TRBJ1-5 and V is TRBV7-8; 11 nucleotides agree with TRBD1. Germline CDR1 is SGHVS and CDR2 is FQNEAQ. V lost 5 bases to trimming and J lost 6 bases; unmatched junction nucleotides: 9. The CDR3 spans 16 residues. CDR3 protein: CASSNSGTGGRQPQHF. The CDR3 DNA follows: TGTGCCAGCAGCAACTCCGGGACAGGGGGTCGTCAGCCCCAGCATTTT.

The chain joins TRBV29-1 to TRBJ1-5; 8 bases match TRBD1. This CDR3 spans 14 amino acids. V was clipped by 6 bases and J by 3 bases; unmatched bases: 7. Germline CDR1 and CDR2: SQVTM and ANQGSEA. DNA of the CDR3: TGCAGCGTCGCGACAGGGGCGGTCAATCAGCCCCAGCATTTT. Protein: CSVATGAVNQPQHF. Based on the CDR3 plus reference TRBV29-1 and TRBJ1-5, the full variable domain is SAVISQKPSRDICQRGTSLTIQCQVDSQVTMMFWYRQQPGQSLTLIATANQGSEATYESGFVIDKFPISRPNLTFSTLTVSNMSPEDSSIYLCSVATGAVNQPQHFGDGTRLSIL.

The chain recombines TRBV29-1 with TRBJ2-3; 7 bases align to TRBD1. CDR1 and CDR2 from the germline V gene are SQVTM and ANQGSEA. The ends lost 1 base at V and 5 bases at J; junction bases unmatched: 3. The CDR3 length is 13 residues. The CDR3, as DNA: TGCAGCGTTGAAGCAGGGGGTGGAGATACGCAGTATTTT. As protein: CSVEAGGGDTQYF.

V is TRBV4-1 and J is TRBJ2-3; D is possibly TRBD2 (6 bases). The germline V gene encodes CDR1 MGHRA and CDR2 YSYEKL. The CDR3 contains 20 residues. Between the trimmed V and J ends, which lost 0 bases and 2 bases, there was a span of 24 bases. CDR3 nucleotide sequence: TGCGCCAGCAGCCAAGATTGGGGACTCGTACAACGTAAGAACACAGATACGCAGTATTTT. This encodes CASSQDWGLVQRKNTDTQYF.

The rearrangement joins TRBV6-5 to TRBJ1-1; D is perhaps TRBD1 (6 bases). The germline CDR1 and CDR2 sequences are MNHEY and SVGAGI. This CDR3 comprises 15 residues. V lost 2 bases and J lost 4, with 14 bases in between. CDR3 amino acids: CASSYLPQGSTEAFF. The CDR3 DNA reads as TGTGCCAGCAGTTACCTCCCCCAGGGGAGCACTGAAGCTTTCTTT.

CDR3 DNA: TGTGCCAGCCGGAGGCTAGCGGGAGCAGATACGCAGTATTTT. Translation gives CASRRLAGADTQYF. V is TRBV7-8 and J is TRBJ2-3, with 10 bases matching TRBD2. Losses at the gene ends were 8 bases for V and 4 bases for J; bases not matched to a gene: 6. The CDR3 covers 14 residues. Germline V CDR1 and CDR2: SGHVS, FQNEAQ.

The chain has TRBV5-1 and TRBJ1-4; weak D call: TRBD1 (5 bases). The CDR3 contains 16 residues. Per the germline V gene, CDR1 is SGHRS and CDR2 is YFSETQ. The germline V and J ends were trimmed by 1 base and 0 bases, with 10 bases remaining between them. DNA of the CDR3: TGCGCCAGCAGCTTGCAAGGGGTTGCAACTAATGAAAAACTGTTTTTT. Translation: CASSLQGVATNEKLFF.

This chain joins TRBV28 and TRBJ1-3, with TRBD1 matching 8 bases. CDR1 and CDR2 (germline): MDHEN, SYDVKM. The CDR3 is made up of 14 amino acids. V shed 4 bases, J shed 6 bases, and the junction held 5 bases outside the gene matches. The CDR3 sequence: CASSSGQVLNTIYF. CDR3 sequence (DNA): TGTGCCAGCAGTTCGGGACAGGTGCTAAACACCATATATTTT.

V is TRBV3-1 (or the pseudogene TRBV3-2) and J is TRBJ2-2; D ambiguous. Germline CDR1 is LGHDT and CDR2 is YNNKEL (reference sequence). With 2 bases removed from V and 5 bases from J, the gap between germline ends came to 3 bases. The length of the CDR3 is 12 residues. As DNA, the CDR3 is TGTGCCAGCAGCCAATCGACCGGGGAGCTGTTTTTT. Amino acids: CASSQSTGELFF.

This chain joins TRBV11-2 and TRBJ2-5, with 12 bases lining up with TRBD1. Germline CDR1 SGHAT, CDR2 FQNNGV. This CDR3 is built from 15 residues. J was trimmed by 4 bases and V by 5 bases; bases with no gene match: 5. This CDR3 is CASSTRDRGRETQYF. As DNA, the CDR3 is TGTGCCAGCAGCACCCGGGACAGGGGGCGAGAGACCCAGTACTTC.

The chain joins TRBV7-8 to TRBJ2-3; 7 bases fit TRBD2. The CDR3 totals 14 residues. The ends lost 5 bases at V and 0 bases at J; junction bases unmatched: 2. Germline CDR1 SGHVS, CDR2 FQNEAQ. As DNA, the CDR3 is TGTGCCAGCAGCCTTAGCGGGAGCACAGATACGCAGTATTTT. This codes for CASSLSGSTDTQYF. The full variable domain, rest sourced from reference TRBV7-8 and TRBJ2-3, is GAGVSQSPRYKVAKRGQDVALRCDPISGHVSLFWYQQALGQGPEFLTYFQNEAQLDKSGLPSDRFFAERPEGSVSTLKIQRTQQEDSAVYLCASSLSGSTDTQYFGPGTRLTVL.

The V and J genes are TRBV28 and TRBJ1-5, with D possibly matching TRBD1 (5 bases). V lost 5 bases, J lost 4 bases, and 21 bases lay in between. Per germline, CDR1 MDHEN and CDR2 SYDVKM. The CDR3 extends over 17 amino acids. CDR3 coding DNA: TGTGCCAGCAGTCTTATCACGACCGGGACTCTGAATCAGCCCCAGCATTTT. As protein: CASSLITTGTLNQPQHF.

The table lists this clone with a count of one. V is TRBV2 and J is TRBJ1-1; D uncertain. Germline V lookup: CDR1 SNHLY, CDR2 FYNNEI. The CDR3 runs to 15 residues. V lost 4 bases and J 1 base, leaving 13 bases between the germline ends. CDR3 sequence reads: CASSVAGHRNTEAFF. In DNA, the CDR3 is TGTGCCAGCAGTGTAGCTGGCCACCGGAACACTGAAGCTTTCTTT.

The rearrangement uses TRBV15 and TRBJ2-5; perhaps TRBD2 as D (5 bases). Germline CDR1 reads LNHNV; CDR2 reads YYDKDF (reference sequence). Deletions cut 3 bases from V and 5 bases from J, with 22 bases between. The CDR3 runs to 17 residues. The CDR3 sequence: CATSRDQLLTSMETQYF. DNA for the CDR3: TGTGCCACCAGCAGGGACCAACTCCTAACTAGTATGGAGACCCAGTACTTC.